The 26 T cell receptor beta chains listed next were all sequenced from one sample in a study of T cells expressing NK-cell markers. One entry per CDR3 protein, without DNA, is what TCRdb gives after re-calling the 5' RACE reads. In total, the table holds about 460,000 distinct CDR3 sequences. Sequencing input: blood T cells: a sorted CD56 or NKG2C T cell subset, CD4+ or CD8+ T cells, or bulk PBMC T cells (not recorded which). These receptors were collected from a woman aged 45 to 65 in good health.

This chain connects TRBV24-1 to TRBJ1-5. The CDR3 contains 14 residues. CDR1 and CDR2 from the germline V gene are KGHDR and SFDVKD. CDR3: CATQGESGNQPQHF.

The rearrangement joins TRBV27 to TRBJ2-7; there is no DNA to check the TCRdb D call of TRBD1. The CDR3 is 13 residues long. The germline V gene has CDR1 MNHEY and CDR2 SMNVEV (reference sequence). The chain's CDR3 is CASSLTPDSPQYF.

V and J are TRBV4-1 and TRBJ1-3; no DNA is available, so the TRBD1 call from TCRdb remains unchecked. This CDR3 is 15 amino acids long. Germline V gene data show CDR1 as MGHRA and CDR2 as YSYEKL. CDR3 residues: CASSQPGQGNSTIYF.

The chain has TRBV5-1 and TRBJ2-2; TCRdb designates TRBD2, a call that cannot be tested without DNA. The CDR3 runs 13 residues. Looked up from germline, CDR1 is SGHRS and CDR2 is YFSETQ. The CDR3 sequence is CASMDYNTGELFF. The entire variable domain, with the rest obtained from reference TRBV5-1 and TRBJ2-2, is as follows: KAGVTQTPRYLIKTRGQQVTLSCSPISGHRSVSWYQQTPGQGLQFLFEYFSETQRNKGNFPGRFSGRQFSNSRSEMNVSTLELGDSALYLCASMDYNTGELFFGEGSRLTVL.

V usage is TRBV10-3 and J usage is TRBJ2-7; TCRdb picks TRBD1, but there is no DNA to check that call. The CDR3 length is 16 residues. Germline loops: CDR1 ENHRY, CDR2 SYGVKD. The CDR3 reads CAIREPGQGDSYEQYF.

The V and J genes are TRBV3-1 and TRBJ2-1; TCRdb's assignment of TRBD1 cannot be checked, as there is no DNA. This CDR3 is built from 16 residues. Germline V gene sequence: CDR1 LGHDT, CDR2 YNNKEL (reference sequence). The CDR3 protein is CASSQPRALGSNEQFF.

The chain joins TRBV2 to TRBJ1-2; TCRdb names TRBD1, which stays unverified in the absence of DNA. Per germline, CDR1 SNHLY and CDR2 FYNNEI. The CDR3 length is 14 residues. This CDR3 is CASRSGRAYGGYTF.

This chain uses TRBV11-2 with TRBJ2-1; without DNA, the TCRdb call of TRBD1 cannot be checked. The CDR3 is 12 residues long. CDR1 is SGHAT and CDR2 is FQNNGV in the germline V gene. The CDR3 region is CASSLGTGGEVF.

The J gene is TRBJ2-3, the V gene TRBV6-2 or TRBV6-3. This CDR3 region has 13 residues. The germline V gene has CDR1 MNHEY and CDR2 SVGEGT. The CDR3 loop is CASSYNRPDTQYF.

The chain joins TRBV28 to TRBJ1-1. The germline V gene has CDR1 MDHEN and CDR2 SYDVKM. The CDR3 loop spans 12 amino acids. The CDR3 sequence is CATQQSRTEAFF.

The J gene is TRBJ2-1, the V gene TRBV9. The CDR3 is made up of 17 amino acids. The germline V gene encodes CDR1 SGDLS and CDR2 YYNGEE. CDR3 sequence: CASSGTHLERSYNEQFF.

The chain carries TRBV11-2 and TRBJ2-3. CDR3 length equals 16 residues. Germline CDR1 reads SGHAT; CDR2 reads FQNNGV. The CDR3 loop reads CASSLTSGWSTDTQYF.

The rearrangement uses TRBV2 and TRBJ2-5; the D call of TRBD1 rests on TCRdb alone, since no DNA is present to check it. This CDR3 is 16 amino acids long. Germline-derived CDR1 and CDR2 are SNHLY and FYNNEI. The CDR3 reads CASRGYPRGVPETQYF.

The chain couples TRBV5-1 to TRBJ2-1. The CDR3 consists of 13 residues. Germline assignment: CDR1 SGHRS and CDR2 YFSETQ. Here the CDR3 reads CASSLSTDFEQFF.

CDR3 in amino acids: CASSLQGRKDNEQFF. J is TRBJ2-1 and V is TRBV27; the D gene TCRdb calls, TRBD1, cannot be checked with no DNA. CDR3 length: 15 residues. Germline-derived CDR1 and CDR2 are MNHEY and SMNVEV (reference sequence).

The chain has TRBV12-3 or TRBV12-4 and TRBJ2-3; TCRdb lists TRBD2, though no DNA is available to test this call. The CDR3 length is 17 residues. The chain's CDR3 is CASSQTSGGQSTDTQYF.

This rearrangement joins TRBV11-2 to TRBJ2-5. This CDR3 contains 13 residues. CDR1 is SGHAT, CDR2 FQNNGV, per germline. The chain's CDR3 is CASSKGLQETQYF.

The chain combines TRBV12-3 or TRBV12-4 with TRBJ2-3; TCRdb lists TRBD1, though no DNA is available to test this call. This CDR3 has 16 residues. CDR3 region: CASSLVGGAGADTQYF.

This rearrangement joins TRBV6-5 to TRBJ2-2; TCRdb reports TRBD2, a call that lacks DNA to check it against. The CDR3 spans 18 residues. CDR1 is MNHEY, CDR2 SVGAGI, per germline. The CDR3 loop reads CASSYLTPGGPSGMELFF.

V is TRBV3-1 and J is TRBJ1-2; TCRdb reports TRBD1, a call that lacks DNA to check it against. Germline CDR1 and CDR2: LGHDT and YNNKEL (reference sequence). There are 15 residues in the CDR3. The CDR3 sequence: CASSQRDRSLGGYTF.

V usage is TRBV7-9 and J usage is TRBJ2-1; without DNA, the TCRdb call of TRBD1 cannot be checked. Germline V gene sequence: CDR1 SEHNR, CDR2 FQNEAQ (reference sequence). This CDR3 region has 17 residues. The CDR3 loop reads CASSLGGLGDRRNEQFF. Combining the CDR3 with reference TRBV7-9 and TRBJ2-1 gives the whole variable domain DTGVSQNPRHKITKRGQNVTFRCDPISEHNRLYWYRQTLGQGPEFLTYFQNEAQLEKSRLLSDRFSAERPKGSFSTLEIQRTEQGDSAMYLCASSLGGLGDRRNEQFFGPGTRLTVL.

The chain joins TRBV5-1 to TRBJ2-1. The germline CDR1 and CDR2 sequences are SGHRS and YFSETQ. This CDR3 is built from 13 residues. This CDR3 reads CASRTIEDNEQFF.

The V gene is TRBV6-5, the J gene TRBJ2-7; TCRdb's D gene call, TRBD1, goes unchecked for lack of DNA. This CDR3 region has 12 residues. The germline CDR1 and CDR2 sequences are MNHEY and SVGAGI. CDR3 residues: CASASGSYEQYF.

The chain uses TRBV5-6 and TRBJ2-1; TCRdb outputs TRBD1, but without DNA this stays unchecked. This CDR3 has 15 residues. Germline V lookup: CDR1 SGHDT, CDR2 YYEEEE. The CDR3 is CASSRIEDQGNEQFF.

This chain's CDR3 is CSARGRTGGIYEQYF. The chain is built from TRBV20-1 and TRBJ2-7; TCRdb proposes TRBD1, but this gene call is untestable without DNA. Germline V gene data show CDR1 as DFQATT and CDR2 as SNEGSKA (reference sequence). The CDR3 loop spans 15 amino acids.

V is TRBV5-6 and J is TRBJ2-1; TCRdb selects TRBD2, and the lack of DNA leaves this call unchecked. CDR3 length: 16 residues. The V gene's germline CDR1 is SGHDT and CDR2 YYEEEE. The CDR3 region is CASSLDPGVFLNEQFF. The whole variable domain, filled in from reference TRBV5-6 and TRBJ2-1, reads DAGVTQSPTHLIKTRGQQVTLRCSPKSGHDTVSWYQQALGQGPQFIFQYYEEEERQRGNFPDRFSGHQFPNYSSELNVNALLLGDSALYLCASSLDPGVFLNEQFFGPGTRLTVL.